This T cell receptor beta chain derives from a study of regulatory T cells in long-lasting Graves disease. Library construction for TCR beta used iRepertoire HTBI primers and Arm-PCR of CDR3 regions. TCRdb recomputed calls from the multiplex PCR reads with MiXCR, one row per CDR3 protein. The repertoire holds 350,000 to 450,000 distinct CDR3 sequences, with 15% to 20% as singletons. As concerns this clonotype: With only one base between it and a far larger clone, this is likely a read error.

The time point: newly diagnosed GD, antithyroid drugs for less than 3 months. From RNA extracted from PBMCs, the TCR library was made. V lost 6 bases to trimming and J lost 10 bases; unmatched junction nucleotides: 11. Germline CDR1 SNHLY, CDR2 FYNNEI. The CDR3 is made up of 14 amino acids. The same data also contributed to another study, on T cells in Graves' hyperthyroidism and ophthalmopathy.

The V and J genes are TRBV2 and TRBJ2-1; 8 nucleotides match TRBD1. The material sequenced was peripheral blood mononuclear cells (PBMCs), taken at new diagnosis, from a patient treated with antithyroid drugs. This clonotype was obtained from a man aged 35-49 years with Graves disease. The CDR3 nucleotides are TGTGCCAGCAGGGGACGGACAGGGAACTACGAGCAGTTCTTC. Translated: CASRGRTGNYEQFF.